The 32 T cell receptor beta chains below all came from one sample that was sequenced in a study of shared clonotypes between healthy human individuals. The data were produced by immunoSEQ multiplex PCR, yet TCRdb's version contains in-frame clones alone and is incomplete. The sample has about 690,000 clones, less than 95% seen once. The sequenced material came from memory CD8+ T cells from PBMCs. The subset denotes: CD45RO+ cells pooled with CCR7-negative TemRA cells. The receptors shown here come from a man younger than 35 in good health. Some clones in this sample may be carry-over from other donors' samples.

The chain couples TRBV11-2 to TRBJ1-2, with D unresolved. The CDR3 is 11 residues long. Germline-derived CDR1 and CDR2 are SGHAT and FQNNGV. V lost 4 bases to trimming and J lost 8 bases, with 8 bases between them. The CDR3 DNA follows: TGTGCCAGCAGCTCAGCTGGCGGCTACACCTTC. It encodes CASSSAGGYTF.

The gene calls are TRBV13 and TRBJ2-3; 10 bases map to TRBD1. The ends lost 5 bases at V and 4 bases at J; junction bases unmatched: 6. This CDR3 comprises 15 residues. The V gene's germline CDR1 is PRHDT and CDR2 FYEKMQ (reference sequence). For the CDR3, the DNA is TGTGCCAGCAGCCCAGACAGGGGGCCTTCAGATACGCAGTATTTT. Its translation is CASSPDRGPSDTQYF.

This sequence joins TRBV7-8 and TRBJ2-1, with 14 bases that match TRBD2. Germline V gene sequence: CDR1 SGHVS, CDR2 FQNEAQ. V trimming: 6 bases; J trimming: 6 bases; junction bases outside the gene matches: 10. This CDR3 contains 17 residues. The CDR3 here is CASSGGLAGVWGNEQFF. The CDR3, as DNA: TGTGCCAGCAGTGGGGGACTAGCGGGAGTTTGGGGCAATGAGCAGTTCTTC. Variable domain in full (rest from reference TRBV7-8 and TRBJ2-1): GAGVSQSPRYKVAKRGQDVALRCDPISGHVSLFWYQQALGQGPEFLTYFQNEAQLDKSGLPSDRFFAERPEGSVSTLKIQRTQQEDSAVYLCASSGGLAGVWGNEQFFGPGTRLTVL.

CDR3: CASSLEVPTSGYNEQFF. CDR3 in DNA: TGTGCCAGCAGCTTAGAGGTCCCGACTAGCGGGTACAATGAGCAGTTCTTC. The chain combines TRBV7-9 with TRBJ2-1; TRBD2 agrees at 10 bases. The ends lost 1 base at V and 4 bases at J; junction bases unmatched: 7. The CDR3 loop spans 17 amino acids. Germline assignment: CDR1 SEHNR and CDR2 FQNEAQ (reference sequence).

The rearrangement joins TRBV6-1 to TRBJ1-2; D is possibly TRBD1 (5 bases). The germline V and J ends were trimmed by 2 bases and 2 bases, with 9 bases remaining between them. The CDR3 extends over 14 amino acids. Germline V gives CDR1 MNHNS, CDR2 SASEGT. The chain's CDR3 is CASSEFGGNYGYTF. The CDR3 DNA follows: TGTGCCAGCAGTGAATTTGGGGGGAACTATGGCTACACCTTC.

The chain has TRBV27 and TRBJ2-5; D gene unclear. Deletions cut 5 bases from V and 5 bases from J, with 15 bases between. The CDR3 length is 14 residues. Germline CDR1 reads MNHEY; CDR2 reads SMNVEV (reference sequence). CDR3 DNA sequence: TGTGCCAGCAGTCCGATCGGCTTGTTGGAGACCCAGTACTTC. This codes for CASSPIGLLETQYF.

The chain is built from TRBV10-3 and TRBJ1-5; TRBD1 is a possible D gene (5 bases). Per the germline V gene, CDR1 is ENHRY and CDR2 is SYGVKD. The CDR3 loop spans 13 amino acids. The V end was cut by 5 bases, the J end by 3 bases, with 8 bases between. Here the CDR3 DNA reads TGTGCCATCAGTTCAGGGACCAATCAGCCCCAGCATTTT. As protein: CAISSGTNQPQHF.

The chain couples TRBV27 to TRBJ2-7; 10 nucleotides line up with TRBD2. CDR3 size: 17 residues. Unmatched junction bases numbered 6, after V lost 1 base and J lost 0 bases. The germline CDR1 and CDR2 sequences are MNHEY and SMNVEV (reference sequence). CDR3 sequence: CASSLYPSGRNSYEQYF. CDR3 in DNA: TGTGCCAGCAGTTTATACCCTAGCGGGAGAAACTCCTACGAGCAGTACTTC.

In DNA form, the CDR3 reads TGTGCCAGCAGCTTGTCTCACAGGGGGGATGGCTACACCTTC. Translating it yields CASSLSHRGDGYTF. The chain couples TRBV13 to TRBJ1-2, with TRBD1 matching over 8 bases. Germline CDR1 reads PRHDT; CDR2 reads FYEKMQ (reference sequence). J gave up 6 bases and V 3 bases, and 6 bases lay outside the gene matches. The CDR3 is made up of 14 amino acids.

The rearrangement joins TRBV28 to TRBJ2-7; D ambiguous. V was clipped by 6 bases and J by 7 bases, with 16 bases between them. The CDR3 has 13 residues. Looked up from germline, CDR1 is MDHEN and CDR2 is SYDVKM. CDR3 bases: TGTGCCAGCAGCTCGATACAAATGGGGGAGCAGTACTTC. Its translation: CASSSIQMGEQYF.

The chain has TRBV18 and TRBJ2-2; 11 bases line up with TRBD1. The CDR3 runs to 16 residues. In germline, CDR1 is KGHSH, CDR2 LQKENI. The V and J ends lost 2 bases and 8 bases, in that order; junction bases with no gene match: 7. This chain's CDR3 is CASSPFGQGARGELFF. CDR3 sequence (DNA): TGTGCCAGCTCACCATTTGGACAGGGGGCGCGTGGGGAGCTGTTTTTT. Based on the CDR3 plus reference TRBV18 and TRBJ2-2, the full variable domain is NAGVMQNPRHLVRRRGQEARLRCSPMKGHSHVYWYRQLPEEGLKFMVYLQKENIIDESGMPKERFSAEFPKEGPSILRIQQVVRGDSAAYFCASSPFGQGARGELFFGEGSRLTVL.

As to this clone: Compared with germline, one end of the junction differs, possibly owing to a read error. The CDR3 protein is CAISESTGGPPYEQYF. The CDR3 coding sequence is TGTGCCATCAGTGAGTCAACAGGGGGCCCCCCCTACGAGCAGTACTTC. The chain is built from TRBV6-1 and TRBJ2-7, with 9 bases fitting TRBD1. The CDR3 runs 16 residues. CDR1 and CDR2 (germline): MNHNS, SASEGT.

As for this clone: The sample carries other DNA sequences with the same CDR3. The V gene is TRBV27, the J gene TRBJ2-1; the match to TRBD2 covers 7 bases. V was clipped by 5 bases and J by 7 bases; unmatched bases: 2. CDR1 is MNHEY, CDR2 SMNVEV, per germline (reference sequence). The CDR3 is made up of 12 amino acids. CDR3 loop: CASSLGGNEQFF. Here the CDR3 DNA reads TGTGCCAGCAGTCTGGGGGGGAATGAGCAGTTCTTC.

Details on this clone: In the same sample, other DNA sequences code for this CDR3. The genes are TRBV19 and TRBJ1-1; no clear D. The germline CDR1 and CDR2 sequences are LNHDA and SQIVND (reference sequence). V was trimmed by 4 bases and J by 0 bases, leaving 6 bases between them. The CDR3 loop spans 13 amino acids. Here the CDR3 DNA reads TGTGCCAGTAGTAGGGCTATGAACACTGAAGCTTTCTTT. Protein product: CASSRAMNTEAFF.

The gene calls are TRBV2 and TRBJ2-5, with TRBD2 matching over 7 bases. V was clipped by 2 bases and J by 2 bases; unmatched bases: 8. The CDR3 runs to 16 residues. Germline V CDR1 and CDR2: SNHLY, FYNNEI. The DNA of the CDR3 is TGTGCCAGCAGTGAATCGGGAGGAATCTGGCAAGAGACCCAGTACTTC. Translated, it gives CASSESGGIWQETQYF.

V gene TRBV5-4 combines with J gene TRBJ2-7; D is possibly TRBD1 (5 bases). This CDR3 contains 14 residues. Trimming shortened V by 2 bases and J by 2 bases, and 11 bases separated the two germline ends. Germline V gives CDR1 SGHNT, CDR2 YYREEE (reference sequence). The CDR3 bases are TGTGCCAGCAGCTTTCGGCGACAGCCCTACGAGCAGTACTTC. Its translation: CASSFRRQPYEQYF.

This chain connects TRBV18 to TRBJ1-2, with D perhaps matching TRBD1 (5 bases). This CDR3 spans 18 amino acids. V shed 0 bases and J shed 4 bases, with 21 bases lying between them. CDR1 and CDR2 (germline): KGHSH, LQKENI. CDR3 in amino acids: CASSPPNGLIQGRYGYTF. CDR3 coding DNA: TGTGCCAGCTCACCACCTAATGGATTGATCCAGGGTCGCTATGGCTACACCTTC.

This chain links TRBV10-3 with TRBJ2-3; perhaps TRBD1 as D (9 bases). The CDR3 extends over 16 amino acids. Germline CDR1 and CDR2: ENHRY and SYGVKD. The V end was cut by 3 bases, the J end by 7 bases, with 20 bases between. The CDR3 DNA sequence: TGTGCCATCAGTGAAACAGGGGGCCTAGCGGGCCATACGCAGTATTTT. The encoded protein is CAISETGGLAGHTQYF.

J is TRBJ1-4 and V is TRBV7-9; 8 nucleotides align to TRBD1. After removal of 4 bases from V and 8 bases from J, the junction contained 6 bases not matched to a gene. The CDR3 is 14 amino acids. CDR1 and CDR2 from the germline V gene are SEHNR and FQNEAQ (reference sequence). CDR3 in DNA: TGTGCCAGCAGCTCCGGGACAGGTTGGGAAAAACTGTTTTTT. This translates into CASSSGTGWEKLFF.

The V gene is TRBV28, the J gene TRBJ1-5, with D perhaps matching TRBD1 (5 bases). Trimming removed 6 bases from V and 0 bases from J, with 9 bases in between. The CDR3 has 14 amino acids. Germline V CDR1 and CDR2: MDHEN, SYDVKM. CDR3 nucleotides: TGTGCCAGCAGGACAGAACTTAGCAATCAGCCCCAGCATTTT. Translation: CASRTELSNQPQHF.

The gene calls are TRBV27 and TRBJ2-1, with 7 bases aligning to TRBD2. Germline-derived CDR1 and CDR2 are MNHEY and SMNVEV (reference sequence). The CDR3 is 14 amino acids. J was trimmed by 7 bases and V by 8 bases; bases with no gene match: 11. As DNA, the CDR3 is TGTGCCAGCTCCCAACGCGGGAGTAATAATGAGCAGTTCTTC. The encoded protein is CASSQRGSNNEQFF.

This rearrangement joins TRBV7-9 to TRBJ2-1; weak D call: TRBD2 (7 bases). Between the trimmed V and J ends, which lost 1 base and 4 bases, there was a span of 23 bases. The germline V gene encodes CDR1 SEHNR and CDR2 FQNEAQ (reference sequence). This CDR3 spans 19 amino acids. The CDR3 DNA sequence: TGTGCCAGCAGCTTAGAGGGGGGGACCCAACTCTCAATATACAATGAGCAGTTCTTC. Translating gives CASSLEGGTQLSIYNEQFF.

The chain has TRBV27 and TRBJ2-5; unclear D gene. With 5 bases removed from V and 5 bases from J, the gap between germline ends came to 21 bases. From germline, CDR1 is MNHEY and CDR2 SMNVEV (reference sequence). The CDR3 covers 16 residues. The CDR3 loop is CASSPQDGTRWETQYF. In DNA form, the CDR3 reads TGTGCCAGCAGTCCCCAGGACGGAACGAGGTGGGAGACCCAGTACTTC.

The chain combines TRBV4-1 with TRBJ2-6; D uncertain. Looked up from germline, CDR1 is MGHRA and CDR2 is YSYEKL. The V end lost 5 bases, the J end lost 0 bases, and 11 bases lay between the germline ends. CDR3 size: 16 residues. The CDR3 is CASSSREISGANVLTF. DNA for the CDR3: TGCGCCAGCAGCTCCCGAGAAATCTCTGGGGCCAACGTCCTGACTTTC.

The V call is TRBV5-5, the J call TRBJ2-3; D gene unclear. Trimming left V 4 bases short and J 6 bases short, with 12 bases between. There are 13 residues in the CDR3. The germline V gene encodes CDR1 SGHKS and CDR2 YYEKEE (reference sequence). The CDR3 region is CASSLPPLDTQYF. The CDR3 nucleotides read TGTGCCAGCAGCCTACCCCCCCTGGATACGCAGTATTTT.

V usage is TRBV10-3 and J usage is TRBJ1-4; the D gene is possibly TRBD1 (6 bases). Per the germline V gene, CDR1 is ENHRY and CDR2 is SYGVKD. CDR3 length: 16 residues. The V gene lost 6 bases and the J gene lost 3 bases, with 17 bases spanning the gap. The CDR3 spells CAISRAGGAPNEKLFF. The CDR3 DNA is TGTGCCATCAGCCGCGCGGGGGGGGCTCCTAATGAAAAACTGTTTTTT.

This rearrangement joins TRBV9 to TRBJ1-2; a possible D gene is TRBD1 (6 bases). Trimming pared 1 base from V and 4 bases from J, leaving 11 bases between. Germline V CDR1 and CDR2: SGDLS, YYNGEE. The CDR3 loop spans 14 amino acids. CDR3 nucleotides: TGTGCCAGCAGCGTAACAGGGAGGGGCTATGGCTACACCTTC. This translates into CASSVTGRGYGYTF.

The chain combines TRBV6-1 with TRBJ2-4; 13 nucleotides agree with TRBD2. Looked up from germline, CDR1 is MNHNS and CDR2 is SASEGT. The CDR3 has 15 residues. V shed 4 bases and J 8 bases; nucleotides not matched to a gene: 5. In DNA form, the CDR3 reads TGTGCCAGCAGTGGGGGACTAGCGGGACAGTACATTCAGTACTTC. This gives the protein CASSGGLAGQYIQYF.

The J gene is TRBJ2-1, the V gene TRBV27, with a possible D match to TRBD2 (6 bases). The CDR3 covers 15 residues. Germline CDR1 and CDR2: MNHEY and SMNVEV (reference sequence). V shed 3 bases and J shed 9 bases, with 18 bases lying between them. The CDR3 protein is CASSFAGFSPVEQFF. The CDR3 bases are TGTGCCAGCAGTTTTGCGGGATTTAGCCCTGTTGAGCAGTTCTTC.

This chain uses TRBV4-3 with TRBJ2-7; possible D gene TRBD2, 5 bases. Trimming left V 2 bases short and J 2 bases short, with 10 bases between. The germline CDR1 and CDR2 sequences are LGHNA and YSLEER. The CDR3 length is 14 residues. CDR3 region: CASSQYGDTYEQYF. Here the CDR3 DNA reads TGCGCCAGCAGCCAATACGGGGATACCTACGAGCAGTACTTC.

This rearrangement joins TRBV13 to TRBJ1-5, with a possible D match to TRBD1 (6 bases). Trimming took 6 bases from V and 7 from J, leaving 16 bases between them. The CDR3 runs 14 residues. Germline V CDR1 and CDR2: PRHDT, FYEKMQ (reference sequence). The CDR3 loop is CASSHGGARQPQHF. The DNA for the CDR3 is TGTGCCAGCAGTCACGGGGGGGCGAGGCAGCCCCAGCATTTT.

CDR3 residues: CASSSWEGAYEQYF. Written as DNA, the CDR3 is TGTGCCAGCAGTTCATGGGAGGGGGCATACGAGCAGTACTTC. The V and J genes are TRBV6-5 and TRBJ2-5; D tentatively fits TRBD1 or TRBD2 (7 bases each). The J call is in doubt because the DNA end fits TRBJ2-7 better. The CDR3 consists of 14 residues. Germline V gene data show CDR1 as MNHEY and CDR2 as SVGAGI.